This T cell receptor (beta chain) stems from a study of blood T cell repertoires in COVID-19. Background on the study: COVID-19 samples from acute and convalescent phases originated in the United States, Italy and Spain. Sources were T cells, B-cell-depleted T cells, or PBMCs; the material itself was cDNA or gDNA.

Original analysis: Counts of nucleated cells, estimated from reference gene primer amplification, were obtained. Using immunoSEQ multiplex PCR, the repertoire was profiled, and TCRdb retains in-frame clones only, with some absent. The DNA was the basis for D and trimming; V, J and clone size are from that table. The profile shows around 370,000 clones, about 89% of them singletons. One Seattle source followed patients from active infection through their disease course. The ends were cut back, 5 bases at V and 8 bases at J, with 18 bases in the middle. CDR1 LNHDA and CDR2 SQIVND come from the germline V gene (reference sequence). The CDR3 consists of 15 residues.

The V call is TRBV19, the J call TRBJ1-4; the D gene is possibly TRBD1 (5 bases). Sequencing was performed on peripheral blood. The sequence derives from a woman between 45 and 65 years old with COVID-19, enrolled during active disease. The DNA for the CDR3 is TGTGCCAGTAGTTCCCAGGGAGCGGGAGACGAAAAACTGTTTTTT. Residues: CASSSQGAGDEKLFF.